The TCR beta chain under discussion was sequenced for a study of PD-1 blockade in classical Hodgkin lymphoma (dated by TCRdb to 2019 to 2021). The study in broad terms: Nivolumab dosing was 3 mg/kg intravenously every 2 weeks, continuing until either disease progression or unacceptable toxicity. A peripheral blood immune signature of response to PD-1 blockade in classical Hodgkin lymphoma was defined using TCR beta sequencing and CyTOF. The paper as a whole reports these results and caveats: Baseline TCR diversity was reported to be lower in newly diagnosed patients than in healthy donors, and even lower in relapsed/refractory patients. Lower diversity was observed in patients in whom nivolumab was started less than 1 year after ASCT, and these patients were excluded from later analyses so that confounding by immune reconstitution would be avoided. By C4D1, a significant rise was seen in CD4+ TCR diversity but not in CD8+ TCR diversity (p=0.0027 vs p=0.16), and the rise was most apparent among complete responders (p=0.02). Trial patients achieving complete response had baseline diversity similar to newly diagnosed patients, whereas partial responders and progressors had significantly lower diversity. The study covered only a single clinical trial cohort, and the causes of the repertoire differences, possibly disease activity or prior therapy, were still not defined.

What this sample's time point label stands for: cycle 1 day 1 (C1D1), immediately before nivolumab initiation. Every trial patient had relapsed following autologous stem cell transplantation, and prior brentuximab vedotin exposure was what differed among cohorts A, B and C. The trial cohort included 50 to 60 patients with relapsed/refractory classical Hodgkin lymphoma, and each patient had a best overall response of complete response, partial response or progressive disease. Single-agent nivolumab was administered to trial patients in the multi-cohort phase II CheckMate 205 trial. An independent review committee assessed best overall response by applying the 2007 International Working Group response criteria. Trial PBMCs were obtained immediately prior to nivolumab initiation (C1D1) and on therapy at cycle 2 day 1 and cycle 4 day 1. Peripheral blood was collected in 8 mL Vacutainer Cell Preparation Tubes, from which PBMCs were isolated by centrifugation and then cryopreserved.

With respect to this clone: Its antigen is not yet known. No base quality information exists; no much larger clone differs at one position.

The Qiagen DNeasy kit was used to extract genomic DNA both from unsorted PBMCs and from the negatively selected CD4+ and CD8+ fractions. TCR beta CDR3 regions were subjected to amplification by immunoSEQ multiplex PCR with primers that anneal to V and J segments. A synthetic immune receptor repertoire was used to minimize amplification bias, and remaining bias was computationally removed after sequencing. Per the original workflow: Repertoire diversity was quantified as the Shannon entropy index using custom Python scripts. Unsorted, CD4+ and CD8+ repertoires were analyzed separately, except for combined analyses in which CD4+ and CD8+ sequences were merged in silico. Clonal expansion was defined as a frequency increase of at least 2-fold after treatment compared with C1D1, and clones undetected at baseline were assigned a pseudocount of 0.5. Clones with 0 or 1 copy at C1D1 were classified as singleton clones, and clones with 2 or more copies were classified as non-singleton clones. Clones expanded in unsorted samples were labelled as CD4+, CD8+ or unknown by matching protein sequences in sorted samples from the same patient. Wilcoxon tests on paired samples were used to test diversity changes from C1D1 to C4D1. Drawn from immuneACCESS, this table holds only the in-frame rearrangements with V and J called that TCRdb kept. Clones are partly lost; checked studies trace under half to an unresolved V gene and leave the rest unexplained. For V, J and clone size, that table is used; D and trimming come from the DNA. This sample comprises 60,000 or so clones, 90% of them detected only once. The ten largest clones represent over 9.5% of the sample.

This sequence originates from a human donor with classical Hodgkin lymphoma. Sequencing used peripheral blood mononuclear cells (PBMCs), obtained at baseline.

The sequenced DNA is TGTGCCGGACGGGGATCTGGAAACACCATATATTTT. Translated, this gives CAGRGSGNTIYF. The rearranged chain carries TRBV19 and TRBJ1-3, with the D gene uncertain. Between the V and J ends, shortened by 11 bases and 1 base respectively, the junction contains 9 bases. The CDR3 starts with the cysteine, ends with the phenylalanine, and has 12 residues. Just the 36-base CDR3 DNA is kept, in frame starting at base 1. In the germline V gene (reference sequence), CDR1 corresponds to LNHDA and CDR2 to SQIVND.